The rows below give T cell receptor beta chains drawn from one sample of a study of a mutant IDH1 vaccine in newly diagnosed glioma. The antigens of these receptors remain unknown. TCRdb's copy holds only in-frame clones and misses some; the assay was immunoSEQ multiplex PCR. In the table there are about 56,000 clones, around three quarters of which are singletons. The specimen was PBMCs, collected from a glioma patient whose treatment included an IDH1 peptide vaccine. The origin of the receptors is a man over 45 with glioma. The conserved cysteine and the conserved F or W are not part of the CDR3 here. The size entry is marked missing in some rows and otherwise reads once, few, many or a size class.

j_call: TRBJ1-1; cdr3_length: 13; clone_size: few; v_call: TRBV28; cdr3_aa: ASTPLGHSNTEAF
j_call: TRBJ1-6; cdr3_length: 11; clone_size: -; v_call: TRBV6-5; cdr3_aa: ASSLVDREALH
j_call: TRBJ1-1; cdr3_length: 12; clone_size: few; v_call: TRBV7-2; cdr3_aa: ASSFGQANTEAF
j_call: TRBJ1-1; cdr3_length: 13; clone_size: once; v_call: TRBV5-6; cdr3_aa: ASTRGPQGQIEAF
j_call: TRBJ1-1; cdr3_length: 12; clone_size: -; v_call: TRBV7-9; cdr3_aa: ASSTGTGATEAF
j_call: TRBJ1-2; cdr3_length: 8; clone_size: -; v_call: TRBV20-1; cdr3_aa: SARADGYT
j_call: TRBJ2-7; cdr3_length: 11; clone_size: -; v_call: TRBV7-9; cdr3_aa: ASSSGTAGEQY
j_call: TRBJ1-5; cdr3_length: 15; clone_size: -; v_call: TRBV4-1; cdr3_aa: ASSQLDLLPSNQPQH
j_call: TRBJ2-7; cdr3_length: 11; clone_size: -; v_call: TRBV14; cdr3_aa: ASSQGGEDEQY
j_call: TRBJ2-3; cdr3_length: 10; clone_size: once; v_call: TRBV30; cdr3_aa: AWSPHTDTQY
j_call: TRBJ1-2; cdr3_length: 10; clone_size: -; v_call: TRBV7-9; cdr3_aa: ASSLDRNRYT
j_call: TRBJ1-5; cdr3_length: 13; clone_size: -; v_call: TRBV4-2; cdr3_aa: ASSQELGGNQPQH
j_call: TRBJ2-7; cdr3_length: 12; clone_size: -; v_call: TRBV7-4; cdr3_aa: ASSLVTRTREQY
j_call: TRBJ2-2; cdr3_length: 12; clone_size: -; v_call: TRBV6-6; cdr3_aa: ASSYGRSSRELF
j_call: TRBJ1-1; cdr3_length: 12; clone_size: -; v_call: TRBV7-2; cdr3_aa: ASSLVGGNTEAF
j_call: TRBJ1-2; cdr3_length: 12; clone_size: -; v_call: TRBV5-6; cdr3_aa: ASSLNRVGYGYT
j_call: TRBJ1-5; cdr3_length: 12; clone_size: -; v_call: TRBV4-3; cdr3_aa: ASSQFHSNQPQH
j_call: TRBJ2-3; cdr3_length: 13; clone_size: few; v_call: TRBV7-2; cdr3_aa: ASSRGGQGTDTQY
j_call: TRBJ2-2; cdr3_length: 12; clone_size: -; v_call: TRBV19; cdr3_aa: ASLDRSLAGELF
j_call: TRBJ2-3; cdr3_length: 12; clone_size: -; v_call: TRBV4-3; cdr3_aa: ASSQDCLADTQY
j_call: TRBJ2-2; cdr3_length: 15; clone_size: many; v_call: TRBV4-2; cdr3_aa: ASGTGTGGWNTGELF
j_call: TRBJ1-4; cdr3_length: 12; clone_size: medium-sized; v_call: TRBV30; cdr3_aa: AWSPDMANEKLF
j_call: TRBJ1-3; cdr3_length: 14; clone_size: -; v_call: TRBV30; cdr3_aa: AWSLRGGPSGNTIY
j_call: TRBJ1-1; cdr3_length: 12; clone_size: -; v_call: TRBV21-1; cdr3_aa: ASSRTGGRPGAF
j_call: TRBJ2-1; cdr3_length: 12; clone_size: -; v_call: TRBV30; cdr3_aa: AWAQGASYNEQF
j_call: TRBJ2-7; cdr3_length: 13; clone_size: -; v_call: TRBV5-1; cdr3_aa: ASSPRTGGAYEQY
j_call: TRBJ2-5; cdr3_length: 10; clone_size: once; v_call: TRBV10-3; cdr3_aa: ASGGNSETQY
j_call: TRBJ1-1; cdr3_length: 12; clone_size: once; v_call: TRBV5-1; cdr3_aa: ASSPRGGDTEAF
j_call: TRBJ1-4; cdr3_length: 14; clone_size: -; v_call: TRBV21-1; cdr3_aa: ASSKADRVTNEKLF
j_call: TRBJ2-2; cdr3_length: 14; clone_size: -; v_call: TRBV5-1; cdr3_aa: ASSLAGAGNTGELF
j_call: TRBJ2-1; cdr3_length: 12; clone_size: -; v_call: TRBV29-1; cdr3_aa: SVPTSGAYNEQF
j_call: TRBJ2-4; cdr3_length: 14; clone_size: -; v_call: TRBV5-1; cdr3_aa: ASSLGSSVTKNIQY
j_call: TRBJ2-2; cdr3_length: 13; clone_size: -; v_call: TRBV7-3; cdr3_aa: ASSLNGGSTGELF
j_call: TRBJ2-1; cdr3_length: 15; clone_size: -; v_call: TRBV4-1; cdr3_aa: ASSQDEERQSFNEQF
j_call: TRBJ1-1; cdr3_length: 9; clone_size: few; v_call: TRBV5-6; cdr3_aa: ASSLGTEAF
j_call: TRBJ1-1; cdr3_length: 11; clone_size: -; v_call: TRBV6-5; cdr3_aa: ASSPGDNTEAF
j_call: TRBJ2-1; cdr3_length: 11; clone_size: once; v_call: TRBV19; cdr3_aa: ASRMTGGDEQF
j_call: TRBJ2-3; cdr3_length: 14; clone_size: -; v_call: TRBV4-2; cdr3_aa: ASSQVARGNTDTQY
j_call: TRBJ2-3; cdr3_length: 13; clone_size: -; v_call: TRBV6-6; cdr3_aa: ASREASGGTDTQY
j_call: TRBJ2-7; cdr3_length: 10; clone_size: -; v_call: TRBV2; cdr3_aa: ASSEVGYEQY
j_call: TRBJ2-5; cdr3_length: 11; clone_size: -; v_call: TRBV29-1; cdr3_aa: SVDREMTETQY
j_call: TRBJ1-6; cdr3_length: 12; clone_size: -; v_call: TRBV7-8; cdr3_aa: ASSVQGWNSPLH
j_call: TRBJ2-7; cdr3_length: 14; clone_size: many; v_call: TRBV5-5; cdr3_aa: ASSLDLSGGGYEQY
j_call: TRBJ2-1; cdr3_length: 9; clone_size: -; v_call: TRBV20-1; cdr3_aa: SGVHGNEQF
j_call: TRBJ1-5; cdr3_length: 15; clone_size: -; v_call: TRBV2; cdr3_aa: ASSESETDYSNQPQH
j_call: TRBJ1-1; cdr3_length: 13; clone_size: -; v_call: TRBV7-8; cdr3_aa: ASSYRRGGNSEAF
j_call: TRBJ1-4; cdr3_length: 11; clone_size: -; v_call: TRBV6-6; cdr3_aa: ASREGAGEKLF
j_call: TRBJ2-7; cdr3_length: 14; clone_size: -; v_call: TRBV10-3; cdr3_aa: AISDKNRGSSYEQY
j_call: TRBJ1-2; cdr3_length: 12; clone_size: -; v_call: TRBV11-2; cdr3_aa: ASSPADSPRGYT
j_call: TRBJ2-1; cdr3_length: 15; clone_size: -; v_call: TRBV5-5; cdr3_aa: ASSLVGTSGGSGRQF
j_call: TRBJ1-1; cdr3_length: 13; clone_size: -; v_call: TRBV6-5; cdr3_aa: ASSYSGQRPTEAF
j_call: TRBJ1-1; cdr3_length: 12; clone_size: few; v_call: TRBV6-1; cdr3_aa: ASSERGLDTEAF
j_call: TRBJ1-2; cdr3_length: 11; clone_size: -; v_call: TRBV6-5; cdr3_aa: ASSTGTRYGYT
j_call: TRBJ1-5; cdr3_length: 11; clone_size: -; v_call: TRBV28; cdr3_aa: ALARVSNQPQH
j_call: TRBJ1-2; cdr3_length: 12; clone_size: -; v_call: TRBV6-5; cdr3_aa: ASSRTGGNYGYT